This is a list of T cell receptor beta chains from one sample in a study of T cell responses to AZD1222 COVID-19 vaccine. Produced via immunoSEQ multiplex PCR; TCRdb's table is partial and in-frame only. The sample has about 100,000 clones, approximately 89% seen once. The sequencing used peripheral blood, collected on day 0 of MenACWY control vaccination. The receptors derive from an adult in good health. Both conserved end residues are part of each CDR3.

v_call cdr3_aa
TRBV7-9 CASSSGQGYDYGYTF
TRBV19 CASSLYFAGRGIGTQYF
TRBV13 CASSLVPTGQGEQYF
TRBV3-1/TRBV3-2 CASAGGRGKLFF
TRBV30 CALRTGYLHEQYF
TRBV12-5 CASGPGTASSGNTIYF
TRBV6-5 CASSSGPSPLHF
TRBV28 CASSLGGRDSPLHF
TRBV15 CATRRGTAGNTIYF
TRBV18 CASSPRSALNTEAFF
TRBV27 CASSPRTGHSYEQYF
TRBV7-9 CASSFSGTGGLGHGYTF
TRBV6-5 CASSFDSYYYGYTF
TRBV27 CASSLFGGVEQYF
TRBV4-3 CASSQDTLAVEQFF
TRBV19 CASSIRGAQNYEQYF